Presented here are 25 T cell receptor beta chains from one specimen sequenced in a study of identical twins. TCRdb reanalysed the 5' RACE reads using MiXCR and keeps one entry per CDR3 protein. The sample includes hundreds of thousands of distinct CDR3 sequences, just over 7% of them seen just once. These same data were also listed under a study on yellow fever vaccine responses in identical twins.

Specimen: PBMCs. Receptor source: a woman under 30 in good health.

The V call is TRBV14, the J call TRBJ1-2; D unresolved. Between the trimmed V and J ends, which lost 1 base and 5 bases, there was a span of 14 bases. CDR1 SGHDN and CDR2 FVKESK come from the germline V gene. The CDR3 extends over 15 amino acids. CDR3 in amino acids: CASSQAGPASYGYTF. CDR3 in DNA: TGTGCCAGCAGCCAAGCCGGGCCAGCCTCATATGGCTACACCTTC.

The V gene is TRBV5-1, the J gene TRBJ1-5, with 12 bases identical to TRBD1. Per germline, CDR1 SGHRS and CDR2 YFSETQ. The V segment lost 4 bases and the J segment 6 bases; nucleotides outside the gene matches: 5. The CDR3 spans 15 residues. The CDR3 nucleotides read TGCGCCAGCAGCCCGGGACAGGGGGCGATTCAGCCCCAGCATTTT. This sequence encodes CASSPGQGAIQPQHF.

This chain joins TRBV7-9 and TRBJ2-1; D gene uncertain. Germline V gene sequence: CDR1 SEHNR, CDR2 FQNEAQ (reference sequence). This CDR3 has 14 amino acids. The V end was cut by 5 bases, the J end by 5 bases, with 13 bases between. This CDR3 reads CASSLNWQDNEQFF. The CDR3 DNA is TGTGCCAGCAGCCTGAACTGGCAGGACAATGAGCAGTTCTTC.

V usage is TRBV20-1 and J usage is TRBJ1-1, with TRBD1 identical over 7 bases. The germline V gene encodes CDR1 DFQATT and CDR2 SNEGSKA (reference sequence). The CDR3 runs to 13 residues. The ends lost 0 bases at V and 5 bases at J; junction bases unmatched: 3. This CDR3 reads CSARDRGGTEAFF. DNA of the CDR3: TGCAGTGCTAGAGACAGGGGGGGTACTGAAGCTTTCTTT.

This clonotype has a handful of counts. This chain uses TRBV5-1 with TRBJ2-2; D uncertain. This CDR3 is built from 14 residues. Per the germline V gene, CDR1 is SGHRS and CDR2 is YFSETQ. Trimming stripped 2 bases from V and 0 bases from J, with 5 bases between. The DNA for the CDR3 is TGCGCCAGCAGCTTCCCCACGAACACCGGGGAGCTGTTTTTT. This codes for CASSFPTNTGELFF.

V is TRBV12-3 or TRBV12-4 and J is TRBJ1-1, with 8 positions matching TRBD1. The CDR3 runs 14 residues. Trimming cost V 6 bases and J 0 bases; bases outside gene matches: 3. The CDR3 bases are TGTGCCAGCAGAGACAGGGGCTTGAACACTGAAGCTTTCTTT. Amino acid sequence: CASRDRGLNTEAFF.

There are a few counts of this clonotype. Written as DNA, the CDR3 is TGTGCCAGCAGCTCGTCGGAGGGCGGCTACACCTTC. It codes for CASSSSEGGYTF. The rearrangement joins TRBV11-2 to TRBJ1-2; D unclear. V lost 4 bases and J 8 bases, leaving 11 bases between the germline ends. From germline, CDR1 is SGHAT and CDR2 FQNNGV. There are 12 residues in the CDR3. The whole variable domain, filled in from reference TRBV11-2 and TRBJ1-2, reads EAGVAQSPRYKIIEKRQSVAFWCNPISGHATLYWYQQILGQGPKLLIQFQNNGVVDDSQLPKDRFSAERLKGVDSTLKIQPAKLEDSAVYLCASSSSEGGYTFGSGTRLTVV.

This clonotype showed up many times. This chain links TRBV12-3 or TRBV12-4 with TRBJ1-6, with D possibly being TRBD1 (6 bases). V lost 3 bases and J 7 bases, leaving 10 bases between the germline ends. The CDR3 is 14 residues long. CDR3 region: CASSFGGLNSPLHF. CDR3 DNA: TGTGCCAGCAGTTTTGGGGGGCTGAATTCACCCCTCCACTTT.

This clonotype was seen repeatedly, ten times or more. The J gene is TRBJ2-2, the V gene TRBV5-1, with 7 bases aligning to TRBD1. The CDR3 sequence is 15 residues long. V lost 5 bases and J lost 0; bases outside the gene matches: 4. Germline loops: CDR1 SGHRS, CDR2 YFSETQ. For the CDR3, the DNA is TGCGCCAGCAGACGGGACAGTGCGAACACCGGGGAGCTGTTTTTT. It translates to CASRRDSANTGELFF.

This clonotype was recorded many times. The J gene is TRBJ2-3, the V gene TRBV5-1; TRBD2 matches at 9 bases. The germline V gene has CDR1 SGHRS and CDR2 YFSETQ. The CDR3 totals 16 residues. With 3 bases clipped from V and 2 bases from J, the junction kept 7 bases outside the gene matches. CDR3 nucleotides: TGCGCCAGCAGCTCAGCGGGGGGTTCCTACACAGATACGCAGTATTTT. Amino acid sequence: CASSSAGGSYTDTQYF.

This clonotype was detected ten times or more. The chain combines TRBV2 with TRBJ2-5; 7 bases align to TRBD2. The J segment lost 0 bases and the V segment lost 10 bases, leaving 2 bases of the junction unmatched. This CDR3 region has 12 residues. Germline assignment: CDR1 SNHLY and CDR2 FYNNEI. CDR3 in amino acids: CANGTNQETQYF. CDR3 sequence (DNA): TGTGCCAACGGGACTAACCAAGAGACCCAGTACTTC.

In this sample, this clonotype turned up many times. The chain carries TRBV11-1 and TRBJ2-2, with D tentatively TRBD1 (6 bases). In germline, CDR1 is SGHAT, CDR2 FQDESV (reference sequence). This CDR3 is 16 amino acids long. The V and J ends lost 5 bases and 0 bases respectively, with 13 bases between them. The CDR3 sequence is CASSLSGTSNTGELFF. Written as DNA, the CDR3 is TGTGCCAGCAGCCTCTCCGGGACATCGAACACCGGGGAGCTGTTTTTT.

This clonotype has a handful of counts. The V call is TRBV12-3 or TRBV12-4, the J call TRBJ2-3; D not resolved. CDR3 length: 15 amino acids. Trimming cost V 3 bases and J 1 base, with 11 bases left between them. CDR3 amino acids: CASSLVLPGTDTQYF. Here the CDR3 DNA reads TGTGCCAGCAGTTTGGTCCTTCCGGGCACAGATACGCAGTATTTT.

This clonotype occurred a few times. The V call is TRBV10-3, the J call TRBJ2-7, with 8 nucleotides matching TRBD2. The V and J ends lost 4 bases and 6 bases, in that order; junction bases with no gene match: 8. This CDR3 has 14 residues. The germline CDR1 and CDR2 sequences are ENHRY and SYGVKD. The CDR3 DNA reads TGTGCCATCAGTGGACGACCAGCGGGGGTCGAGCAGTACGTC. As protein: CAISGRPAGVEQYV.

This clonotype has a handful of counts. CDR3 bases: TGTGCCAGCTCACCACGCCGGGACAGCAACAATGAGCAGTTCTTC. It translates to CASSPRRDSNNEQFF. V usage is TRBV18 and J usage is TRBJ2-1, with 7 positions matching TRBD1. CDR3 length: 15 amino acids. CDR1 and CDR2 from the germline V gene are KGHSH and LQKENI. The V gene end was trimmed by 1 base and the J gene end by 5 bases; junction bases not matched to a gene: 5.

The chain couples TRBV18 to TRBJ2-6; no reliable D call. Trimming stripped 3 bases from V and 12 bases from J, with 12 bases between. CDR1 and CDR2 from the germline V gene are KGHSH and LQKENI. CDR3 length: 13 amino acids. The CDR3 coding sequence is TGTGCCAGCTCACCGGAGTCGGTTGGCGTCCTGACTTTC. Residues: CASSPESVGVLTF.

This clonotype came up a few times. The chain employs TRBV15 and TRBJ1-2, with no clear D. Germline V gene lookup returns CDR1 LNHNV and CDR2 YYDKDF (reference sequence). This CDR3 contains 12 residues. Trimming shortened V by 0 bases and J by 9 bases, and 8 bases separated the two germline ends. CDR3 loop: CATSRDPISYTF. The CDR3 region has the DNA TGTGCCACCAGCAGAGATCCAATAAGCTACACCTTC.

In this sample, this clonotype turned up many times. The rearrangement joins TRBV12-3 or TRBV12-4 to TRBJ2-6, with unresolved D. This CDR3 region has 14 residues. Trimming stripped 4 bases from V and 1 base from J, with 5 bases between. The CDR3 loop reads CASSWFSGANVLTF. CDR3 DNA: TGTGCCAGCAGTTGGTTTTCTGGGGCCAACGTCCTGACTTTC.

The table lists this clonotype with a few counts. The chain carries TRBV7-9 and TRBJ2-4, with 8 bases that match TRBD1. Germline V gene lookup returns CDR1 SEHNR and CDR2 FQNEAQ (reference sequence). Losses at the gene ends were 3 bases for V and 7 bases for J; bases not matched to a gene: 2. This CDR3 is 13 amino acids long. The DNA of the CDR3 is TGTGCCAGCAGCTTGCAGGGGGCTAACATTCAGTACTTC. The encoded protein is CASSLQGANIQYF.

This clonotype came up many times. The chain's CDR3 is CASSQSGGHIQYF. CDR3 sequence (DNA): TGTGCCAGCAGCCAATCCGGGGGGCACATTCAGTACTTC. This chain joins TRBV16 and TRBJ2-4, with D perhaps matching TRBD2 (7 bases). V gave up 0 bases and J gave up 8 bases, with 8 bases separating them. Per germline, CDR1 KGHSY and CDR2 FQNENV. The CDR3 has 13 amino acids.

This clonotype was counted between two and nine times. The J gene is TRBJ2-3, the V gene TRBV9; 8 nucleotides agree with TRBD2. CDR3 length: 18 residues. Per germline, CDR1 SGDLS and CDR2 YYNGEE. V trimming: 2 bases; J trimming: 4 bases; junction bases outside the gene matches: 15. In nucleotides, the CDR3 is TGTGCCAGCAGCGTTGGTGCGGGAGGTCCCCCAATCCCAGATACGCAGTATTTT. Protein: CASSVGAGGPPIPDTQYF.

This clonotype was observed a few times. This chain links TRBV12-3 or TRBV12-4 with TRBJ2-1; D ambiguous. This CDR3 contains 14 residues. The V end lost 3 bases, the J end lost 3 bases, and 9 bases lay between the germline ends. The chain's CDR3 is CASSFGIYYNEQFF. The CDR3 DNA reads as TGTGCCAGCAGTTTCGGTATTTACTACAATGAGCAGTTCTTC.

This clonotype has more than one count but fewer than ten. The V and J genes are TRBV14 and TRBJ2-3; 10 bases fit TRBD2. This CDR3 region has 14 residues. Germline V gives CDR1 SGHDN, CDR2 FVKESK. With V trimmed by 1 base and J by 14 bases, 9 bases remained unmatched. In DNA form, the CDR3 reads TGTGCCAGCAGCCAAGTAAATAGCGGGGGGTATCCGTATTTT. It encodes CASSQVNSGGYPYF.

This clonotype was seen only a few times. J is TRBJ1-4 and V is TRBV4-1; 9 bases agree with TRBD1. This CDR3 contains 15 residues. The germline V gene has CDR1 MGHRA and CDR2 YSYEKL. V dropped 3 bases and J dropped 3; count of bases not matched to a gene: 2. The CDR3 sequence: CASSHTGGPNEKLFF. The CDR3 DNA reads TGCGCCAGCAGCCACACAGGGGGCCCTAATGAAAAACTGTTTTTT.

This clonotype has just a few counts. The rearrangement joins TRBV4-2 to TRBJ1-1; unclear D gene. Trimming removed 1 base at V and 5 bases at J, with 14 bases between. This CDR3 region has 15 residues. Germline CDR1 is LGHNA and CDR2 is YNFKEQ. The CDR3 region has the DNA TGTGCCAGCAGCCAAGTCCAGGAGGCTTGGACTGAAGCTTTCTTT. Encoded protein: CASSQVQEAWTEAFF.